The 5 T cell receptor beta chains presented below share a single source sample, sequenced in a study of blood T cell repertoires in COVID-19 (dated by TCRdb to the early 2020s). Library preparation used the immunoSEQ multiplex PCR assay. Held by TCRdb, this immuneACCESS table contains in-frame sequences only and omits some clones. Under half of the omission traces to an unresolved V gene where checked; the cause of the rest is unknown. Recorded for this sample are about 190,000 clones; nearly 90% of them occurred a single time. Roughly 6% of the sample comes from the top ten. The sequencing input was peripheral blood. Every receptor here comes from a middle-aged woman who had recovered from COVID-19.

As DNA, the CDR3 is TGTGCCAGTAGTATAGTGATGGGACAGGGCGTCTATGGCTACACCTTC. The encoded protein is CASSIVMGQGVYGYTF. The V gene is TRBV19, the J gene TRBJ1-2; TRBD1 matches 9 bases. The CDR3 totals 16 residues. Germline trimming cut 1 base from V and 4 bases from J; bases unmatched to any gene: 7. CDR1 is LNHDA and CDR2 is SQIVND in the germline V gene (reference sequence).

On this clone: This sample also contains other DNA sequences that code for the same CDR3. In DNA, the CDR3 is TGTGCCAGCAGCGTAGTCGATGAGCAGTTCTTC. This encodes CASSVVDEQFF. This chain joins TRBV9 and TRBJ2-1, with no clear D. This CDR3 spans 11 amino acids. V was shortened by 0 bases and J by 8 bases, with 3 bases between the two germline ends. From germline, CDR1 is SGDLS and CDR2 YYNGEE.

The chain uses TRBV4-3 and TRBJ2-2, with D possibly matching TRBD2 (6 bases). The CDR3 has 17 amino acids. CDR1 is LGHNA and CDR2 is YSLEER in the germline V gene. The germline V and J ends were trimmed by 2 bases and 0 bases, with 13 bases remaining between them. CDR3 nucleotides: TGCGCCAGCAGCCAAAGGTTAGGAGGGACGAACACCGGGGAGCTGTTTTTT. It codes for CASSQRLGGTNTGELFF.

This chain joins TRBV18 and TRBJ2-3; D may be TRBD2 (5 bases). Trimming left V 4 bases short and J 4 bases short, with 9 bases between. This CDR3 comprises 13 residues. Germline lookup yields CDR1 KGHSH and CDR2 LQKENI. The CDR3 region has the DNA TGTGCCAGCTCACGGCTAGCTGCAGATACGCAGTATTTT. Translating gives CASSRLAADTQYF.

This clone came up a few times. The rearrangement uses TRBV19 and TRBJ2-1, with 11 bases aligning to TRBD2. CDR1 is LNHDA, CDR2 SQIVND, per germline (reference sequence). The trim removed 3 bases at V and 5 bases at J, leaving 6 bases unmatched. The length of the CDR3 is 16 residues. This CDR3 is CASSMKLAGVDNEQFF. CDR3 sequence (DNA): TGTGCCAGTAGTATGAAACTAGCGGGAGTCGACAATGAGCAGTTCTTC.